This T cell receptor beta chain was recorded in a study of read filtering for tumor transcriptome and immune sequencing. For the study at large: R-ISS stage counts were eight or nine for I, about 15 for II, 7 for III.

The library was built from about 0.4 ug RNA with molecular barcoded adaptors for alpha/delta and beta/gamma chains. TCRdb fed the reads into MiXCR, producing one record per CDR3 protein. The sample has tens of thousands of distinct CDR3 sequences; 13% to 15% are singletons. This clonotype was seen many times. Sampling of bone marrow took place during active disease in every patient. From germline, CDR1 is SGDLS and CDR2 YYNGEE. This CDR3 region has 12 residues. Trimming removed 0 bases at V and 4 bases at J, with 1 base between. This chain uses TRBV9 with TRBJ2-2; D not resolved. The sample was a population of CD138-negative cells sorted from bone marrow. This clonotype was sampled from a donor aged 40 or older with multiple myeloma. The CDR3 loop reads CASSVATGELFF. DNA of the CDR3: TGTGCCAGCAGCGTAGCCACCGGGGAGCTGTTTTTT.